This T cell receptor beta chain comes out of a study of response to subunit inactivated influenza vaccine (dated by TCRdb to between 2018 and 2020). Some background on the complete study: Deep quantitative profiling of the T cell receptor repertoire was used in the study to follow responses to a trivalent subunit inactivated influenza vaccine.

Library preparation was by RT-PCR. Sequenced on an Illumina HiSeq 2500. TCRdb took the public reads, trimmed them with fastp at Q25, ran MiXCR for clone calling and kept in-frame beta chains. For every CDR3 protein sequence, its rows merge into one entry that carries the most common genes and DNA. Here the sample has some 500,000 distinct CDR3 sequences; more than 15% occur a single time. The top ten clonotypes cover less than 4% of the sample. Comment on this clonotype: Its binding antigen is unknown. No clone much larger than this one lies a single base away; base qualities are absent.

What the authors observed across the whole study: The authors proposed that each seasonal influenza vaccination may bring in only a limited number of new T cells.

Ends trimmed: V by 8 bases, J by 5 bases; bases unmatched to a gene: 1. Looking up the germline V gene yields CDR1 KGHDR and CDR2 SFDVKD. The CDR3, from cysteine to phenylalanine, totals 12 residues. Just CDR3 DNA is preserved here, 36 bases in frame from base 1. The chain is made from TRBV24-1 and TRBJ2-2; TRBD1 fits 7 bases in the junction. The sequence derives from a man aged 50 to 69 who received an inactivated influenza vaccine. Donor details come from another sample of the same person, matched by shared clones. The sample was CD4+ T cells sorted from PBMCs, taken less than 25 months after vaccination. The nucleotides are TGTGCCACCAAGACAGGGACCGGGGAGCTGTTTTTT. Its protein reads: CATKTGTGELFF.